The following is a TCR beta chain sequence with its context. Antigen specificity is unknown. The source of the sample is a study of human versus mouse CDR3 diversity and MHC coevolution. Sorting isolated naive CD4 T cells lacking CD45RO and expressing CD62L. Assay used: immunoSEQ multiplex PCR; TCRdb lists only in-frame clones, some missing. The data contain about 77,000 clones, under 95% of them singletons. The CDR3 is 14 residues long. The V end lost 1 base, the J end lost 1 base, and 7 bases lay between the germline ends. The germline V gene encodes CDR1 SGHNT and CDR2 YENEEA. Regarding the study as a whole: iCHAO1 estimated the human TCR beta repertoire at 1.5 million to 2 million clonotypes. Compared with mice, human CDR3s carried more deletions and insertions on average. A handful of MHC II alleles selected the human T cells.

Sequenced: naive CD4+ T cells from blood. Documented subset: CD45RO-negative CD62L-positive naive CD4 T cells. This sequence joins TRBV11-3 and TRBJ1-1, with D possibly TRBD1 on 5 matching bases. This TCR was sampled from a person between 25 and 70 years old in good health. Here the CDR3 DNA reads TGTGCCAGCAGCTTAGGGCAGGGGAACACTGAAGCTTTCTTT. This sequence encodes CASSLGQGNTEAFF.